This entry concerns a single T cell receptor (beta chain). The antigen is undetermined. The PCR ran on 60 Vbeta and 13 Jbeta primers. Assay: immunoSEQ multiplex PCR; the TCRdb copy retains only in-frame clones and omits some. The sample includes some 270,000 clones, 80% of them seen just once. The record originates from a study of cytomegalovirus exposure and HLA in healthy donors. Study-level results: Rare TCR sequences predominated, though certain public TCRs were found in many donors. In a later analysis, at a false discovery rate of 0.05, approximately 18,000 TCR beta sequences were associated with HLA alleles. Cytomegalovirus association was assigned to about 150 TCR beta chains. Beyond CMV serostatus, there was no information to go on about immune exposure.

Per the germline V gene, CDR1 is LNHDA and CDR2 is SQIVND (reference sequence). The CDR3 runs 12 residues. V gave up 10 bases and J gave up 0 bases; unmatched junction bases: 3. The source of this sequence is a girl aged 2-10 years in good health and CMV-seronegative. This chain connects TRBV19 to TRBJ2-7; TRBD1 aligns across 7 bases. The sample consisted of PBMCs. In nucleotides, the CDR3 is TGTGCCACCGGGGACAGCTCCTACGAGCAGTACTTC. Amino acids: CATGDSSYEQYF.